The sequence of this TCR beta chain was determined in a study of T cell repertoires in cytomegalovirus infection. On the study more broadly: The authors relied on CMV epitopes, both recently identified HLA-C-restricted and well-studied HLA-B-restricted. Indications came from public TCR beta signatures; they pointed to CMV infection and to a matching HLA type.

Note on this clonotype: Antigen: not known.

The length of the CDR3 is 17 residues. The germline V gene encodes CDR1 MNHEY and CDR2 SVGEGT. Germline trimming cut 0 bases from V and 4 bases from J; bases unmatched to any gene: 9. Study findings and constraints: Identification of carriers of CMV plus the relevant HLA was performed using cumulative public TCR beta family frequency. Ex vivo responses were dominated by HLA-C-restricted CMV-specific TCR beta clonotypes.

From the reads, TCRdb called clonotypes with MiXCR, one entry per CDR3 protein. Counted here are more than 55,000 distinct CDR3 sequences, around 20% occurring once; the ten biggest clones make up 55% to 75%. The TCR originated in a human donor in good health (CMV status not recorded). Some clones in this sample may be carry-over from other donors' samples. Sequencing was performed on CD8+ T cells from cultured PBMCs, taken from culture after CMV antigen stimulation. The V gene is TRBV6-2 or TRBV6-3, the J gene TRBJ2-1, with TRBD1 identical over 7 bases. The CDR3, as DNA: TGTGCCAGCAGTTACTCCGACAGGGATCCGCCTTACAATGAGCAGTTCTTC. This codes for CASSYSDRDPPYNEQFF.